Following are 10 T cell receptor beta chains from one sample sequenced in a study of cytomegalovirus exposure and HLA in healthy donors. Vbeta (60) and Jbeta (13) primers were used in the PCR. Libraries were prepared by immunoSEQ multiplex PCR; TCRdb keeps only in-frame clonotypes and omits some of them. The data hold more than 95,000 clones, with less than 90% observed a single time. Input material: PBMCs. The receptor set was obtained from a man between 18 and 35 years old in good health and CMV-seropositive.

This clone was detected only once. The chain employs TRBV6-5 and TRBJ1-3; possibly TRBD1 for D (5 bases). CDR1 and CDR2 from the germline V gene are MNHEY and SVGAGI. Trimming took off 4 bases at V and 1 base at J, with 14 bases between the two ends. CDR3 size: 16 residues. CDR3 sequence: CASSFSTQGSGNTIYF. The DNA of the CDR3 is TGTGCCAGCAGTTTCTCTACTCAGGGTTCTGGAAACACCATATATTTT.

This chain joins TRBV19 and TRBJ2-1, with D possibly TRBD1 on 6 matching bases. V was clipped by 0 bases and J by 0 bases, with 9 bases between them. Germline CDR1 is LNHDA and CDR2 is SQIVND (reference sequence). This CDR3 has 16 amino acids. The CDR3 is CASSIEGGSSYNEQFF. The CDR3 DNA reads TGTGCCAGTAGTATAGAAGGGGGTAGCTCCTACAATGAGCAGTTCTTC.

The chain joins TRBV11-3 to TRBJ2-5, with TRBD2 matching 8 bases. Germline CDR1 SGHNT, CDR2 YENEEA. The junction had 4 bases not matched to a gene; V was cut back by 5 bases and J by 5 bases. The CDR3 sequence is 13 residues long. The CDR3 reads CASSPRGGETQYF. The CDR3 DNA reads TGTGCCAGCAGCCCTCGGGGGGGGGAGACCCAGTACTTC.

The chain is built from TRBV5-6 and TRBJ2-5; TRBD2 matches at 8 bases. V was clipped by 0 bases and J by 3 bases; unmatched bases: 4. CDR1 SGHDT and CDR2 YYEEEE come from the germline V gene. This CDR3 contains 15 residues. The CDR3 DNA reads as TGTGCCAGCAGCTTGGATAGCGGGGCTAAAGAGACCCAGTACTTC. This gives the protein CASSLDSGAKETQYF.

This sequence joins TRBV20-1 and TRBJ2-3; D ambiguous. The CDR3 consists of 10 residues. Germline assignment: CDR1 DFQATT and CDR2 SNEGSKA (reference sequence). Trimming stripped 7 bases from V and 8 bases from J, with 10 bases between. CDR3 amino acids: CSVEVVTQYF. As DNA, the CDR3 is TGCAGTGTAGAGGTGGTTACGCAGTATTTT.

This clone ranks as medium-sized. The V gene is TRBV6-6, the J gene TRBJ2-2; 8 positions agree with TRBD1. CDR3 length equals 14 residues. The trim removed 8 bases at V and 5 bases at J, leaving 7 bases unmatched. CDR1 is MNHNY and CDR2 is SVGAGI in the germline V gene (reference sequence). The CDR3 here is CASRGQGSTGELFF. For the CDR3, the DNA is TGTGCCAGCCGTGGACAGGGTAGTACCGGGGAGCTGTTTTTT.

V and J are TRBV28 and TRBJ1-2; TRBD1 matches at 8 bases. Germline V gene lookup returns CDR1 MDHEN and CDR2 SYDVKM. This CDR3 comprises 14 residues. V shed 7 bases and J 6 bases; nucleotides not matched to a gene: 10. CDR3 loop: CASNPTGEKDGYTF. CDR3 sequence (DNA): TGTGCCAGCAACCCGACAGGGGAAAAGGATGGCTACACCTTC.

The gene calls are TRBV9 and TRBJ1-6; the D gene is possibly TRBD1 (5 bases). This CDR3 region has 16 residues. Trimming left V 3 bases short and J 0 bases short, with 10 bases between. Germline values: CDR1 SGDLS, CDR2 YYNGEE. The CDR3 DNA is TGTGCCAGCAGCGCCGGGGGGAGCTCCTATAATTCACCCCTCCACTTT. It translates to CASSAGGSSYNSPLHF.

This chain links TRBV10-3 with TRBJ2-5, with a tentative D call TRBD2 (6 bases). Germline lookup yields CDR1 ENHRY and CDR2 SYGVKD. The V end lost 6 bases, the J end lost 5 bases, and 13 bases lay between the germline ends. This CDR3 is built from 13 residues. The CDR3, as DNA: TGTGCCATCAGGTCAACGGGGGATGAGACCCAGTACTTC. Its protein is CAIRSTGDETQYF.

This clone was observed a few times. The chain has TRBV4-1 and TRBJ2-7; 10 positions match TRBD1. V dropped 6 bases and J dropped 6; count of bases not matched to a gene: 5. The CDR3 covers 13 residues. Germline values: CDR1 MGHRA, CDR2 YSYEKL. In DNA, the CDR3 is TGCGCCAGCAGGAGTGGGGACAGGGGCGAGCAGTACTTC. Translation: CASRSGDRGEQYF.